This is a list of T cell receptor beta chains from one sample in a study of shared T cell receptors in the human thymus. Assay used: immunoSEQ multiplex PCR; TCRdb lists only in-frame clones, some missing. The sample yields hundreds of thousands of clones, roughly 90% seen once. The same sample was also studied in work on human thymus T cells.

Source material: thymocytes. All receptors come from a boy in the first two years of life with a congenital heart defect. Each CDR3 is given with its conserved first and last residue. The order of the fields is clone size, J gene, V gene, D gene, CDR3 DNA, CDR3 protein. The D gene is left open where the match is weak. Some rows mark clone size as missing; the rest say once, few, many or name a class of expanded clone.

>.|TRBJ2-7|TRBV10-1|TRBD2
TGCGCCAGCAGTGAGCCCGGGAGGGGAGGTAGGAACGAGCAGTACTTC
CASSEPGRGGRNEQYF
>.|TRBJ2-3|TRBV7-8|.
TGTGCCAGCAGCTTATGGGCACGCGCTTTGATAACAGATACGCAGTATTTT
CASSLWARALITDTQYF
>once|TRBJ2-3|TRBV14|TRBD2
TGTGCCAGCAGCCCAGCAGGTGGCCCCTGGGAGGGTACGCAGTATTTT
CASSPAGGPWEGTQYF
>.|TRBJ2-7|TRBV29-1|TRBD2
TGCAGCGCCGTCTTTCCAGGACTAGCGGATTACGAGCAGTACTTC
CSAVFPGLADYEQYF
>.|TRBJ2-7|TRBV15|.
TGTGCCACCAGCCTCCGGGCGGGGTTCGCCGCCTACGAGCAGTACTTC
CATSLRAGFAAYEQYF
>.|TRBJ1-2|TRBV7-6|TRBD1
TGTGCCAGCAGCCTACGGGACAGGGGGCTCCCTAGCTACACCTTC
CASSLRDRGLPSYTF
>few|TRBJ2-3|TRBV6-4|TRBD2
TGTGCCAGCAGTGAAGGGACTAGCGGAACAGATACGCAGTATTTT
CASSEGTSGTDTQYF
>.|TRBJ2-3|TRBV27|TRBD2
TGTGCCAGCAGTCCGTTGAGGCAGCGGGAGCAGGAAGATACGCAGTATTTT
CASSPLRQREQEDTQYF
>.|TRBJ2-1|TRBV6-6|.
TGTGCCAGCAGGGGGGGACGGGAGACCTACAATGAGCAGTTCTTC
CASRGGRETYNEQFF
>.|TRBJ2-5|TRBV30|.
TGTGCCTGGAGTGTACCCCCCGCGGAGACCCAGTACTTC
CAWSVPPAETQYF
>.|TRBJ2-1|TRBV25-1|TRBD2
TGTGCCAGCAGACCCTCTAGCGGGCGCTCCTACAATGAGCAGTTCTTC
CASRPSSGRSYNEQFF
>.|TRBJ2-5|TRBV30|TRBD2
TGTGCCTTATACTCCGGGACTAGCGGGAGGGCCGAGCTCAAAGAGACCCAGTACTTC
CALYSGTSGRAELKETQYF
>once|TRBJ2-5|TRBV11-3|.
TGTGCCAGCAGCTTAGACCCTTTGGAGGGACTCTCCCACGAGACCCAGTACTTC
CASSLDPLEGLSHETQYF
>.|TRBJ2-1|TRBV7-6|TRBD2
TGTGCCAGCAGCTTAGATCCGGTAGCGGGAGCGGATCATGAGCAGTTCTTC
CASSLDPVAGADHEQFF
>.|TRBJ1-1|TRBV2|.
TGTGCCAGCGGGGGGGACACTGAAGCTTTCTTT
CASGGDTEAFF
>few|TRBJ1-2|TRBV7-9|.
TGTGCCAGCAGCCCGGGGGATGGCTACACCTTC
CASSPGDGYTF
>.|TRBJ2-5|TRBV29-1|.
TGCAGCGTTTACTTGAACAGGTACCAAGAGACCCAGTACTTC
CSVYLNRYQETQYF
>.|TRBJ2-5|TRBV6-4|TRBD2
TGTGCCAGCACCATGAGACTAGCGGGAAGGGAGACCCAGTACTTC
CASTMRLAGRETQYF
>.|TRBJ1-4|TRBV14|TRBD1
TGTGCCAGCAGCCGCACAGGGGCGGACGAAAAACTGTTTTTT
CASSRTGADEKLFF
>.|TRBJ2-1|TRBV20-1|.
TGCAGTGCTATTAGCCATGAGCAGTTCTTC
CSAISHEQFF
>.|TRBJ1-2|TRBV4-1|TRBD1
TGCGCCAGCAGCCAACCCGACAGGGCCGGCCGACATGGCTACACCTTC
CASSQPDRAGRHGYTF
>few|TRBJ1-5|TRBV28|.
TGTGCCAGCAGTTCACAAGGGGTTTCGAATCAGCCCCAGCATTTT
CASSSQGVSNQPQHF
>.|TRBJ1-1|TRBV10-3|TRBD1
TGTGCCATCAGTTGCGGGTTGCCAGGGGGCGGCCTAGCGGAAGCTTTCTTT
CAISCGLPGGGLAEAFF
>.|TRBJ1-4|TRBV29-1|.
TGCAGCGTTCGGGCGGGGGAAAAACTGTTTTTT
CSVRAGEKLFF